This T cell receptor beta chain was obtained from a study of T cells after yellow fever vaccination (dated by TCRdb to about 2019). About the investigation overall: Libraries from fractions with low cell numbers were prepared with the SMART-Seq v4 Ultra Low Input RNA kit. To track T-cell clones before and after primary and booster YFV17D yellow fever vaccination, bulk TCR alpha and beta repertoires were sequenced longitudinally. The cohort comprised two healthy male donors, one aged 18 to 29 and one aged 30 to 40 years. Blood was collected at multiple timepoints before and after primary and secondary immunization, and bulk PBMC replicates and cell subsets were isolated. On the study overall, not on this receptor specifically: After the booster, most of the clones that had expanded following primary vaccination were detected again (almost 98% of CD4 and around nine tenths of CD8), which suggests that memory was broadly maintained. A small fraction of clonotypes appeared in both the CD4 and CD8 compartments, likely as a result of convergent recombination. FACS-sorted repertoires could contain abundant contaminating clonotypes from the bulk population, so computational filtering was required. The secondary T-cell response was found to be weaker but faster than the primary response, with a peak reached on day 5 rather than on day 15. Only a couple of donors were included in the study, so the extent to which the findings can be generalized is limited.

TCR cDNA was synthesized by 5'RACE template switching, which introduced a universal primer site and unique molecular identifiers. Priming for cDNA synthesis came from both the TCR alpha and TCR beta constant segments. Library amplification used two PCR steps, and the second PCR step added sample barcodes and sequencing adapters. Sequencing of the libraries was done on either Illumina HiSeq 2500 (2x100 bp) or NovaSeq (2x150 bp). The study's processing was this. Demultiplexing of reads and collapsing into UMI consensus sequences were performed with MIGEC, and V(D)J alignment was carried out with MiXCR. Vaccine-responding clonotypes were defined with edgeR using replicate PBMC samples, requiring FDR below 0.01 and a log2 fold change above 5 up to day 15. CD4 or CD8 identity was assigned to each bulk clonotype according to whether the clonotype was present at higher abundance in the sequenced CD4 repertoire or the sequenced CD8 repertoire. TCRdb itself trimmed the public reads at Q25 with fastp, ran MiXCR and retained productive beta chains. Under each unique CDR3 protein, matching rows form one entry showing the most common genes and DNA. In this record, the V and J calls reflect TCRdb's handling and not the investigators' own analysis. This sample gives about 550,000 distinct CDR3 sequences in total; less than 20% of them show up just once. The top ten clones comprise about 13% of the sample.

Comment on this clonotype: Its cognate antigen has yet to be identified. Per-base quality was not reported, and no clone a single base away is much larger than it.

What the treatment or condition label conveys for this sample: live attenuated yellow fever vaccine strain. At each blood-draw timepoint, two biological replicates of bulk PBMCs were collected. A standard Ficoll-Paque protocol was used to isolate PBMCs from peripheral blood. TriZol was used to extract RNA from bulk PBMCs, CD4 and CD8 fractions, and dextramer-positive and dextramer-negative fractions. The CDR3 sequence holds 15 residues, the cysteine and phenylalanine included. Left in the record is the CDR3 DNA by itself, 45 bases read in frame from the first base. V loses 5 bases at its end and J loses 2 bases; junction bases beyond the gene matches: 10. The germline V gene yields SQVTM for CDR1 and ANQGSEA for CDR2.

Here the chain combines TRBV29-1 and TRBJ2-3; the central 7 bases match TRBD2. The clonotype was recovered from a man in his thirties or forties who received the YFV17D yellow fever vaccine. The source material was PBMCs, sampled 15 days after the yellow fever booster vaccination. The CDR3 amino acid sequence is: CSVTGTTGSTDTQYF. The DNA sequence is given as TGCAGCGTTACTGGGACTACGGGGTCCACAGATACGCAGTATTTT.